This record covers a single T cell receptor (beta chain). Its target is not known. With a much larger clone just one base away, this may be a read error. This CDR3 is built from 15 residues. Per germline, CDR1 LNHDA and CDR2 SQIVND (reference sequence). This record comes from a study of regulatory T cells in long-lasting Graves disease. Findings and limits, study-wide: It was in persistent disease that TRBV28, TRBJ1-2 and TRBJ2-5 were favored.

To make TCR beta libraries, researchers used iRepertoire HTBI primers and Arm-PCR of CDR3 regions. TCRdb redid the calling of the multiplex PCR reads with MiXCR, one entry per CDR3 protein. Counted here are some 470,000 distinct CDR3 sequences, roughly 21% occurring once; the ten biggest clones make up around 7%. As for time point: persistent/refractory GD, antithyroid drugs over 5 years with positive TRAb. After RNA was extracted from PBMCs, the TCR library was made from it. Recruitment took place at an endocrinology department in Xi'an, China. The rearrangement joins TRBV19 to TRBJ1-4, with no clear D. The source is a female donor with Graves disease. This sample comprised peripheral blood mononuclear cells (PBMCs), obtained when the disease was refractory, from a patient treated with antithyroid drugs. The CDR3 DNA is TGTGCCGGTAGTATTTTGGGAGCAACTAATGAAAAACTGTTTTTT. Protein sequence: CAGSILGATNEKLFF.